This T cell receptor beta chain was sequenced during a study of a mutant IDH1 vaccine in newly diagnosed glioma. About the study: Treated individuals were about 60% male and roughly 38% female, averaging roughly 44 years of age. Patients were pretreated with radiotherapy, temozolomide, or both, mostly both. General observations from the study: Pseudoprogression apparently tracked independently of changes in top peripheral T cell clonotypes.

Sequenced by immunoSEQ multiplex PCR; TCRdb stores in-frame clones only, minus some. The sample includes 45,000 to 60,000 clones, about 74% of them seen just once. Documented time point: baseline, week 1 (first vaccination visit). Specified treatment: pre-vaccination baseline after standard-of-care therapy. Each donor presented with a new WHO grade 3 or 4 astrocytoma that tested IDH1-mutant and showed ATRX loss. This clone was counted a single time. Its antigen is not identified. Germline assignment: CDR1 SGHNT and CDR2 YYREEE (reference sequence). The CDR3 contains 15 residues. Trimming at V came to 4 bases and at J to 8 bases, leaving 11 bases not matched to a gene.

The gene calls are TRBV5-4 and TRBJ2-1, with 8 bases matching TRBD1. The material sequenced was PBMCs, taken from a glioma patient treated with radiotherapy, temozolomide or both. The receptor comes from a woman in her thirties or forties with glioma. CDR3 in DNA: TGTGCCAGCAGCACTCGACAGGGGCCCAAGGATGAGCAGTTCTTC. Its translation: CASSTRQGPKDEQFF.